This TCR beta chain emerged from a study of CD8+CD57+ T cells in acquired aplastic anemia. Individuals selected for sequencing had exhibited CD8+CD57+ cell expansion on flow cytometry. Among the patients, none had received any therapy at the time of blood sampling. Researchers used genomic DNA as the template to profile TCR beta VDJ and CDR3. TCRdb itself ran the reads through MiXCR, one entry per CDR3 protein. The sample holds about 190,000 distinct CDR3 sequences; around 47% are singletons and the top ten take over 7.5%. This clonotype was picked up a small number of times. Sequencing used sorted CD4+, CD8+, or CD8+CD57+ T cells (not recorded which) from PBMCs. The TCR sequence derives from a human donor with aplastic anemia.

CDR3 sequence reads: CASSQGQIGYTF. CDR3 coding DNA: TGTGCCAGCAGTCAGGGACAGATTGGCTACACCTTC. This chain joins TRBV6-2 or TRBV6-3 and TRBJ1-2; 7 nucleotides align to TRBD1. The length of the CDR3 is 12 residues. CDR1 is MNHEY and CDR2 is SVGEGT in the germline V gene. The V gene end was trimmed by 5 bases and the J gene end by 7 bases; junction bases not matched to a gene: 4.